This T cell receptor beta chain was captured by sequencing in a study of blood T cell repertoires in COVID-19. The table came from immunoSEQ multiplex PCR; TCRdb's copy has only in-frame clones and leaves some out. This table has roughly 30,000 clones, about 85% appearing once. Germline V CDR1 and CDR2: MGHDK, SYGVNS. This CDR3 region has 14 residues. Trimming took 7 bases from V and 7 from J, leaving 17 bases between them. Material for sequencing was peripheral blood. The chain has TRBV25-1 and TRBJ2-1; D is unclear. This clonotype originated in a human donor with acute or convalescent COVID-19. The donor label of this sample is uncertain. CDR3 nucleotides: TGTGCCAGCACGGCTTTGGATGAGGCAAATGAGCAGTTCTTC. It specifies CASTALDEANEQFF.